The entry that follows covers one T cell receptor (beta chain) sequence. Through Arm-PCR of CDR3 regions and iRepertoire HTBI primers, TCR beta libraries were built. In the original processing: Across samples, 50 to 65 TRBV and about 15 TRBJ segments were found. MiXCR was run by TCRdb on the multiplex PCR reads, yielding one entry per CDR3 protein. The V and J calls and clone size are TCRdb's, not the authors'. The repertoire holds 420,000 or so distinct CDR3 sequences, with about 16% as singletons. These data originate in a study of regulatory T cells in long-lasting Graves disease. The overall study: Antithyroid drugs had been taken under 3 months by newly diagnosed Graves' patients.

Time point meaning: newly diagnosed GD, antithyroid drugs for less than 3 months. RNA extracted from PBMCs served as the sequencing template. The CDR3 is made up of 16 amino acids. J gave up 2 bases and V 2 bases, and 9 bases lay outside the gene matches. CDR1 is MDHEN and CDR2 is SYDVKM in the germline V gene. The same data also went into a second study, on T cells in Graves' hyperthyroidism and ophthalmopathy. That source reports: Graves' hyperthyroidism was deemed stable absent ophthalmopathy progression within 18 months. Criteria for exclusion of patients were uncontrolled infection, other autoimmune disease, pregnancy or lactation.

The receptor comes from a young woman with Graves disease. The chain is built from TRBV28 and TRBJ2-7; TRBD2 matches 7 bases. Sequencing was performed on peripheral blood mononuclear cells (PBMCs), taken at new diagnosis, from a patient treated with antithyroid drugs. CDR3 amino acids: CASSLLGGLEAYEQYF. Written as DNA, the CDR3 is TGTGCCAGCAGTTTACTGGGGGGGTTAGAGGCCTACGAGCAGTACTTC.